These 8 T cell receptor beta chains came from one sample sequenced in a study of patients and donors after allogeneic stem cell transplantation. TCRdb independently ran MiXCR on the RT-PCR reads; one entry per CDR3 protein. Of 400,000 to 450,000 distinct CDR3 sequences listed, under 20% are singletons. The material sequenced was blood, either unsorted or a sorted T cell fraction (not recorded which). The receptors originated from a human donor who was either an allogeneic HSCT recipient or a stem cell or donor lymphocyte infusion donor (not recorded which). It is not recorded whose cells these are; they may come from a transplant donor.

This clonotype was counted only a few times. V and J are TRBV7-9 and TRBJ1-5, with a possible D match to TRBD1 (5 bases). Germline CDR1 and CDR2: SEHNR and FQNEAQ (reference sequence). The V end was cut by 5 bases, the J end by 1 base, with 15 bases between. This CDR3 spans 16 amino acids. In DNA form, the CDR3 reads TGTGCCAGCAGCCCTTCCATCGGGGGGAGCAATCAGCCCCAGCATTTT. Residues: CASSPSIGGSNQPQHF.

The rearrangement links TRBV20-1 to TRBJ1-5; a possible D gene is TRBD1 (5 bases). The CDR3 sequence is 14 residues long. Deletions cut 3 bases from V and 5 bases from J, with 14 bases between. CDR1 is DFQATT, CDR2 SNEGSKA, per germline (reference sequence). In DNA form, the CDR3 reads TGCAGTGCTAGTGGGGTTGGGGGGGATCAGCCCCAGCATTTT. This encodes CSASGVGGDQPQHF.

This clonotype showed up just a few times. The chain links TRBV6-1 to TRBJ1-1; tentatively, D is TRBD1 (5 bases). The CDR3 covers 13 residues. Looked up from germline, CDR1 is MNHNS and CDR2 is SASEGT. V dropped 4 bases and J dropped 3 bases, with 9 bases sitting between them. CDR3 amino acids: CASSGGGDTEAFF. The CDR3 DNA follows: TGTGCCAGCAGTGGTGGGGGGGACACTGAAGCTTTCTTT.

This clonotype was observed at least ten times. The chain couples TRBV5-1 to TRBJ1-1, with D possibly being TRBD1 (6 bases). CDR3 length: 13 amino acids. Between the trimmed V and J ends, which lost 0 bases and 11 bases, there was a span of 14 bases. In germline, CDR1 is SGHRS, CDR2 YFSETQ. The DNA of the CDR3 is TGCGCCAGCAGCTTGGCACAGGGATCGGGGGCTTTCTTT. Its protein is CASSLAQGSGAFF.

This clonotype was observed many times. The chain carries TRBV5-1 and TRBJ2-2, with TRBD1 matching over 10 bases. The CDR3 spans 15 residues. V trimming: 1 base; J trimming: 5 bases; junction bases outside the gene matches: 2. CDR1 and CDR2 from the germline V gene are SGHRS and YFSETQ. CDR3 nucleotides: TGCGCCAGCAGCTTGCGGGACAGGGGAACCGGGGAGCTGTTTTTT. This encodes CASSLRDRGTGELFF.

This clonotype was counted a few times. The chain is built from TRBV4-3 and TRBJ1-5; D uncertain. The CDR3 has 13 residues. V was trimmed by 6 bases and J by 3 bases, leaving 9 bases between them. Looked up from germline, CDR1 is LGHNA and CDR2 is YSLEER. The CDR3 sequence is CASSHSVNQPQHF. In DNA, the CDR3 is TGCGCCAGCAGTCACAGCGTCAATCAGCCCCAGCATTTT.

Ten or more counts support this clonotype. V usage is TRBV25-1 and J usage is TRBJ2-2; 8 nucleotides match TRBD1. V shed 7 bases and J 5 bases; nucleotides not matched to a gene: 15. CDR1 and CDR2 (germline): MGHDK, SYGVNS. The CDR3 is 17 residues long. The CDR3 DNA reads TGTGCCAGCAAAAGGACAGGGAATACAAGAGGGACCGGGGAGCTGTTTTTT. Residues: CASKRTGNTRGTGELFF.

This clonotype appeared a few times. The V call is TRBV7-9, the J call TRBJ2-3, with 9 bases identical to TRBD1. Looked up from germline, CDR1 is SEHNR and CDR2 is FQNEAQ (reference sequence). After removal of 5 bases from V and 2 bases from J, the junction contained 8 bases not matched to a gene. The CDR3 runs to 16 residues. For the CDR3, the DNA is TGTGCCAGCAGCCTGGGACAGGGAGGGTACACAGATACGCAGTATTTT. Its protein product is CASSLGQGGYTDTQYF. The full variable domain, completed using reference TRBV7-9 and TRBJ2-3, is DTGVSQNPRHKITKRGQNVTFRCDPISEHNRLYWYRQTLGQGPEFLTYFQNEAQLEKSRLLSDRFSAERPKGSFSTLEIQRTEQGDSAMYLCASSLGQGGYTDTQYFGPGTRLTVL.